This T cell receptor (beta chain) stems from a study of blood T cell repertoires in COVID-19. Study in general: Specimens from acute and convalescent COVID-19 originated in the United States, Italy and Spain. PBMCs, B-cell-depleted T cells, or T cells were the source of the cDNA or gDNA that made up the material.

The CDR3 loop spans 15 amino acids. From germline, CDR1 is LGHNA and CDR2 YNFKEQ. The V end was cut by 1 base, the J end by 6 bases, with 15 bases between. Source study methods: Estimated nucleated cell counts came from reference gene primer amplification. Clones were read by immunoSEQ multiplex PCR, and TCRdb kept only the in-frame ones, dropping some. Clone size and V and J calls were adopted from that table, with D and trimming inferred from the DNA. This table has more than 100,000 clones, 87% appearing once. This chain uses TRBV4-2 with TRBJ1-2, with D unclear. Input material: peripheral blood. This clonotype was sampled from a man between 50 and 59 years old in a cohort sampled during active COVID-19. In DNA form, the CDR3 reads TGTGCCAGCAGCCAAGTACACGAGGTTTCAAATGGCTACACCTTC. It specifies CASSQVHEVSNGYTF.